This TCR beta chain was recorded in a study of technical replicates of blood from a handful of donors. The CDR3 is 14 residues long. Germline lookup yields CDR1 SGHNT and CDR2 YYREEE (reference sequence). V lost 5 bases and J 5 bases, leaving 17 bases between the germline ends. Repertoires were generated with immunoSEQ multiplex PCR, while TCRdb's copy carries only in-frame clones and drops some. The table shows under 85,000 clones, with about nine tenths occurring only once. V is TRBV5-4 and J is TRBJ2-7, with D perhaps TRBD2 (7 bases). This receptor was taken from a human donor in good health. Specimen: T cells isolated from PBMCs. The CDR3, as DNA: TGTGCCAGCAGACACTACGGGGGGCCTGACGAGCAGTACTTC. Translation: CASRHYGGPDEQYF.